The T cell receptor (beta chain) described here comes from a study of cytomegalovirus exposure and HLA in healthy donors. Study-level points and caveats: Listed as cytomegalovirus-associated were approximately 160 TCR beta chains. TCR beta V segments were, for the most part, productive about 87% or about 30% of the time in an earlier analysis.

V lost 6 bases and J 9 bases, leaving 9 bases between the germline ends. The CDR3 runs 12 residues. Germline V gene data show CDR1 as MNHEY and CDR2 as SMNVEV (reference sequence). Worth noting for this clone: The target antigen is unknown.

PCR used 60 Vbeta primers and 13 Jbeta primers. In the authors' workflow: In a later analysis, roughly 11 million of approximately 86 million unique beta chains occurred in at least two donors. The assay was immunoSEQ multiplex PCR, and TCRdb's table has in-frame clones only and misses some. The D gene and trimming were derived from the DNA, and the V and J assignments and clone size from that table. The sample includes around 130,000 clones, around 80% seen only once; the top ten take less than 6.5%. The chain recombines TRBV27 with TRBJ1-6; D is unclear. Specimen: PBMCs. This sequence was found in a man aged 25-45 years in good health and CMV-seronegative. The DNA of the CDR3 is TGTGCCAGCAGCCGGGGATCTTCACCCCTCCACTTT. Translation gives CASSRGSSPLHF.